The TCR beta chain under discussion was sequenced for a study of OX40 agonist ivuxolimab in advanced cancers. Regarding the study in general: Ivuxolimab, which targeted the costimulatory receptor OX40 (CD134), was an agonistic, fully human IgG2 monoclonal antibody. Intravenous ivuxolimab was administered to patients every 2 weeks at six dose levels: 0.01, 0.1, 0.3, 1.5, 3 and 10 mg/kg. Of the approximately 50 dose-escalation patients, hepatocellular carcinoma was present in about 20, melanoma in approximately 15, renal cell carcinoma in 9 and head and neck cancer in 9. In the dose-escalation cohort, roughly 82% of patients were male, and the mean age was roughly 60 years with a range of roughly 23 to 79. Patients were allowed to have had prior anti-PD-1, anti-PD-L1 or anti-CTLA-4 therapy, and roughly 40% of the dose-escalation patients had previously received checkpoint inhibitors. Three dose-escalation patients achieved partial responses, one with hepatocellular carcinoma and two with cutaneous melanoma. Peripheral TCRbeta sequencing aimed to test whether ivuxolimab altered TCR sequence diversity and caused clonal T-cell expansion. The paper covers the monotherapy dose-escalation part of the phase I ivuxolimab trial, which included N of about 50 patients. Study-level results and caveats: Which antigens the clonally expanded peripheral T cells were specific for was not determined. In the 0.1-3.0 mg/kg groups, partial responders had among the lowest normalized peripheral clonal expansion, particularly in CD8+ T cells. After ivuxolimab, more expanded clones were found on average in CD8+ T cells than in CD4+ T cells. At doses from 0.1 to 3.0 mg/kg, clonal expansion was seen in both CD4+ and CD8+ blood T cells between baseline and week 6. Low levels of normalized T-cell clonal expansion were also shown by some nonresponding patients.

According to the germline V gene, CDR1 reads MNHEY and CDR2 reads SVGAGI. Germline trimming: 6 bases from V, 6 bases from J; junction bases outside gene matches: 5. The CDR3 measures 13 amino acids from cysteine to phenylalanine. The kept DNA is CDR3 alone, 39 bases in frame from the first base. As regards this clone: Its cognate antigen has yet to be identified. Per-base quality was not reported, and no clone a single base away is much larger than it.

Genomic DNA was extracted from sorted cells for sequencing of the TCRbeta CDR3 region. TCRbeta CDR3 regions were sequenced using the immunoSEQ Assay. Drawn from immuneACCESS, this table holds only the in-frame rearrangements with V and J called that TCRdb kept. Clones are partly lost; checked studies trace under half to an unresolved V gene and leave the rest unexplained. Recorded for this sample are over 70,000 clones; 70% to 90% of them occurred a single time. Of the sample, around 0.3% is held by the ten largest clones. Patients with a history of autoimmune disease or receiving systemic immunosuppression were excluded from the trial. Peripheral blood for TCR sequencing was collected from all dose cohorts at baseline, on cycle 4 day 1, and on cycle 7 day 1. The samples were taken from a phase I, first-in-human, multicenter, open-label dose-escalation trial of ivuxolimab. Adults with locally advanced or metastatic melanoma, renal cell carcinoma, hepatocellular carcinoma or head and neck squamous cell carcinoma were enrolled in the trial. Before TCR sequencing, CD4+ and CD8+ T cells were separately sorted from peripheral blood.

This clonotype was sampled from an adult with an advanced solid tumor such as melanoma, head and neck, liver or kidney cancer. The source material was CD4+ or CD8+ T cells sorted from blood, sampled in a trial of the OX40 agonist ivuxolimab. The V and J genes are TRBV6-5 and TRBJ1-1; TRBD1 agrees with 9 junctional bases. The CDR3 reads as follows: CASRQGARAEAFF. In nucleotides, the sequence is TGTGCCAGCAGACAGGGGGCTAGGGCTGAAGCTTTCTTT.